This T cell receptor (beta chain) was sequenced in a study of blood T cell repertoires in COVID-19. Overall study: Samples representing acute and convalescent COVID-19 were sourced from the United States, Italy and Spain. In each case, the material was cDNA or gDNA derived from T cells, B-cell-depleted T cells, or PBMCs.

There are 15 residues in the CDR3. Per germline, CDR1 SGHNT and CDR2 YENEEA. V shed 5 bases and J 5 bases; nucleotides not matched to a gene: 8. Original processing notes: Scientists estimated how many nucleated cells there were by amplifying reference gene primers. The assay was immunoSEQ multiplex PCR, and TCRdb's table has in-frame clones only and misses some. V and J calls and clone size follow that table, whereas D and trimming were derived from the DNA. In the table there are about 250,000 clones, roughly 88% of which are singletons. This clone was recorded only once. The chain is built from TRBV11-3 and TRBJ2-7, with 11 nucleotides matching TRBD2. This sequence originates from a man older than 75 with acute or convalescent COVID-19. The specimen was peripheral blood. The CDR3 DNA follows: TGTGCCAGCAGCACCAGACTAGCGGGAATGGACGAGCAGTACTTC. Translated: CASSTRLAGMDEQYF.